The rows below give T cell receptor beta chains drawn from one sample of a study of blood T cell repertoires in COVID-19. The repertoire was sequenced with immunoSEQ multiplex PCR; TCRdb's copy has only in-frame clones and lacks some. The sample has around 300,000 clones; approximately 90% are singletons. Sequenced input: peripheral blood. The receptors here all came from a woman in her twenties or thirties with COVID-19, enrolled during active disease. The CDR3 runs from the conserved cysteine through the conserved F or W. Fields, in order: V gene, clone size, J gene, CDR3 length, D gene, CDR3 protein, CDR3 DNA. The D gene is left open where the match is weak. Clone size is shown for a subset of rows, as once, few, many or a class of expanded clone.

v_call: TRBV5-1
clone_size: NA
j_call: TRBJ2-1
cdr3_length: 15
d_call: NA
cdr3_aa: CASSLGLEGGREQFF
cdr3_nt: TGCGCCAGCAGCTTGGGACTAGAGGGCGGACGGGAGCAGTTCTTC

v_call: TRBV6-5
clone_size: NA
j_call: TRBJ2-1
cdr3_length: 14
d_call: TRBD1
cdr3_aa: CASSPTGVHNEQFF
cdr3_nt: TGTGCCAGCAGTCCTACAGGGGTCCACAATGAGCAGTTCTTC

v_call: TRBV6-5
clone_size: NA
j_call: TRBJ1-2
cdr3_length: 14
d_call: NA
cdr3_aa: CASSLQGGGYGYTF
cdr3_nt: TGTGCCAGCAGCCTCCAGGGAGGCGGCTATGGCTACACCTTC

v_call: TRBV3-1/TRBV3-2
clone_size: NA
j_call: TRBJ2-7
cdr3_length: 14
d_call: NA
cdr3_aa: CASSPREQRREQYF
cdr3_nt: TGTGCCAGCAGCCCCCGGGAACAGAGACGCGAGCAGTACTTC

v_call: TRBV2
clone_size: NA
j_call: TRBJ2-7
cdr3_length: 14
d_call: TRBD2
cdr3_aa: CASTPGTIPYEQYF
cdr3_nt: TGTGCCAGCACCCCCGGGACTATACCGTACGAGCAGTACTTC

v_call: TRBV5-1
clone_size: NA
j_call: TRBJ2-3
cdr3_length: 17
d_call: NA
cdr3_aa: CASSLDPRQPGADTQYF
cdr3_nt: TGCGCCAGCAGCTTGGATCCCAGACAGCCAGGGGCAGATACGCAGTATTTT

v_call: TRBV2
clone_size: NA
j_call: TRBJ2-7
cdr3_length: 10
d_call: NA
cdr3_aa: CASSVLEQYF
cdr3_nt: TGTGCCAGCAGTGTACTAGAGCAGTACTTC

v_call: TRBV3-1/TRBV3-2
clone_size: once
j_call: TRBJ2-3
cdr3_length: 14
d_call: TRBD2
cdr3_aa: CASSPGTSVDTQYF
cdr3_nt: TGTGCCAGCAGCCCAGGGACTAGCGTAGATACGCAGTATTTT

v_call: TRBV27
clone_size: NA
j_call: TRBJ2-2
cdr3_length: 13
d_call: NA
cdr3_aa: CASSWGVAGELFF
cdr3_nt: TGTGCCAGCAGTTGGGGAGTTGCCGGGGAGCTGTTTTTT

v_call: TRBV3-1/TRBV3-2
clone_size: once
j_call: TRBJ2-2
cdr3_length: 14
d_call: NA
cdr3_aa: CASSPRHFTGELFF
cdr3_nt: TGTGCCAGCAGCCCCCGACATTTCACCGGGGAGCTGTTTTTT

v_call: TRBV5-6
clone_size: NA
j_call: TRBJ2-5
cdr3_length: 11
d_call: NA
cdr3_aa: CASSFRETQYF
cdr3_nt: TGTGCCAGCAGCTTTCGGGAGACCCAGTACTTC

v_call: TRBV30
clone_size: NA
j_call: TRBJ1-6
cdr3_length: 13
d_call: NA
cdr3_aa: CAWSQMRDSPLHF
cdr3_nt: TGTGCCTGGAGCCAGATGAGGGATTCACCCCTCCACTTT

v_call: TRBV6-6
clone_size: NA
j_call: TRBJ2-1
cdr3_length: 15
d_call: TRBD2
cdr3_aa: CASRSPSGTYNEQFF
cdr3_nt: TGTGCCAGCAGGTCTCCTAGCGGGACCTACAATGAGCAGTTCTTC

v_call: TRBV6-6
clone_size: once
j_call: TRBJ2-7
cdr3_length: 15
d_call: NA
cdr3_aa: CASSYSQLSSYEQYF
cdr3_nt: TGTGCCAGCAGTTACTCACAGCTAAGCTCCTACGAGCAGTACTTC

v_call: TRBV28
clone_size: NA
j_call: TRBJ2-7
cdr3_length: 16
d_call: TRBD2
cdr3_aa: CASKHRGGLAVGEQYF
cdr3_nt: TGTGCCAGCAAACATCGTGGAGGACTAGCGGTTGGGGAGCAGTACTTC

v_call: TRBV2
clone_size: NA
j_call: TRBJ1-4
cdr3_length: 15
d_call: TRBD1
cdr3_aa: CASYGTEGTNEKLFF
cdr3_nt: TGTGCCAGTTACGGGACAGAAGGAACTAATGAAAAACTGTTTTTT

v_call: TRBV29-1
clone_size: NA
j_call: TRBJ2-7
cdr3_length: 15
d_call: NA
cdr3_aa: CSVVGDTLVAYEQYF
cdr3_nt: TGCAGCGTCGTCGGGGACACCCTTGTTGCCTACGAGCAGTACTTC

v_call: TRBV28
clone_size: NA
j_call: TRBJ1-1
cdr3_length: 12
d_call: TRBD1
cdr3_aa: CASSRQGTEAFF
cdr3_nt: TGTGCCAGCAGCCGACAGGGGACTGAAGCTTTCTTT

v_call: TRBV18
clone_size: NA
j_call: TRBJ2-3
cdr3_length: 16
d_call: TRBD2
cdr3_aa: CASSPVAGDRTDTQYF
cdr3_nt: TGTGCCAGCTCACCAGTAGCGGGAGATCGAACAGATACGCAGTATTTT

v_call: TRBV5-1
clone_size: NA
j_call: TRBJ2-5
cdr3_length: 14
d_call: NA
cdr3_aa: CASSLVGGQETQYF
cdr3_nt: TGCGCCAGCAGCTTGGTAGGCGGCCAAGAGACCCAGTACTTC

v_call: TRBV21-1
clone_size: NA
j_call: TRBJ1-6
cdr3_length: 14
d_call: NA
cdr3_aa: CASRGTGNNSPLHF
cdr3_nt: TGTGCCAGCAGGGGGACAGGGAATAATTCACCCCTCCACTTT

v_call: TRBV5-1
clone_size: NA
j_call: TRBJ1-1
cdr3_length: 14
d_call: NA
cdr3_aa: CASSLPWGGAEAFF
cdr3_nt: TGCGCCAGCAGCCTCCCTTGGGGGGGGGCTGAAGCTTTCTTT

v_call: TRBV9
clone_size: NA
j_call: TRBJ2-3
cdr3_length: 15
d_call: NA
cdr3_aa: CASSLQGRMTDTQYF
cdr3_nt: TGTGCCAGCAGCTTACAGGGTAGGATGACAGATACGCAGTATTTT

v_call: TRBV30
clone_size: NA
j_call: TRBJ1-2
cdr3_length: 12
d_call: NA
cdr3_aa: CASGGGVYGYTF
cdr3_nt: TGTGCCTCGGGGGGAGGGGTTTATGGCTACACCTTC

v_call: TRBV5-1
clone_size: NA
j_call: TRBJ1-5
cdr3_length: 14
d_call: NA
cdr3_aa: CASSLREGMKPQHF
cdr3_nt: TGCGCCAGCAGCTTGCGGGAGGGGATGAAGCCCCAGCATTTT

v_call: TRBV18
clone_size: NA
j_call: TRBJ1-3
cdr3_length: 16
d_call: NA
cdr3_aa: CASSPFGPSSGNTIYF
cdr3_nt: TGTGCCAGCTCACCTTTTGGGCCCAGCTCTGGAAACACCATATATTTT

v_call: TRBV30
clone_size: NA
j_call: TRBJ2-3
cdr3_length: 13
d_call: NA
cdr3_aa: CAWSVLGGGTQYF
cdr3_nt: TGTGCCTGGAGTGTACTTGGTGGGGGGACGCAGTATTTT

v_call: TRBV27
clone_size: NA
j_call: TRBJ1-6
cdr3_length: 16
d_call: NA
cdr3_aa: CASSLEGGRSNSPLHF
cdr3_nt: TGTGCCAGCAGTTTAGAGGGAGGGCGAAGCAATTCACCCCTCCACTTT

v_call: TRBV20-1
clone_size: NA
j_call: TRBJ2-5
cdr3_length: 17
d_call: TRBD1
cdr3_aa: CSASRPGQGSWLETQYF
cdr3_nt: TGCAGTGCTAGTCGCCCCGGACAGGGAAGCTGGCTGGAGACCCAGTACTTC

v_call: TRBV9
clone_size: NA
j_call: TRBJ2-3
cdr3_length: 16
d_call: TRBD2
cdr3_aa: CASSVPSGSGTDTQYF
cdr3_nt: TGTGCCAGCAGCGTACCTAGCGGGAGTGGAACAGATACGCAGTATTTT

v_call: TRBV30
clone_size: NA
j_call: TRBJ1-4
cdr3_length: 12
d_call: NA
cdr3_aa: CAWSRTEEKLFF
cdr3_nt: TGTGCCTGGAGTCGGACAGAAGAAAAACTGTTTTTT

v_call: TRBV27
clone_size: NA
j_call: TRBJ2-7
cdr3_length: 15
d_call: TRBD2
cdr3_aa: CASSSLGLAAYEQYF
cdr3_nt: TGTGCCAGCAGTTCCTTGGGACTAGCGGCCTACGAGCAGTACTTC